Listed here are 30 T cell receptor beta chains from one sample, sequenced in a study of blood T cell repertoires in COVID-19. The table came from immunoSEQ multiplex PCR; TCRdb's copy has only in-frame clones and leaves some out. This table holds 180,000 or so clones, approximately 86% found once. The material sequenced was peripheral blood. The receptors stem from a woman between 25 and 40 years old with active or convalescent COVID-19.

This rearrangement joins TRBV19 to TRBJ2-1; 8 positions agree with TRBD2. CDR3 size: 18 residues. Germline trimming cut 1 base from V and 2 bases from J; bases unmatched to any gene: 10. Germline CDR1 is LNHDA and CDR2 is SQIVND (reference sequence). This CDR3 is CASSIGGRGGRPYNEQFF. In DNA, the CDR3 is TGTGCCAGTAGTATAGGTGGGAGGGGCGGGAGGCCCTACAATGAGCAGTTCTTC.

The chain is built from TRBV25-1 and TRBJ1-1; D call uncertain. Trimming removed 2 bases at V and 10 bases at J, with 17 bases between. Germline CDR1 is MGHDK and CDR2 is SYGVNS. The CDR3 is 14 amino acids. This CDR3 is CASSETGSKFRAFF. CDR3 DNA sequence: TGTGCCAGCAGTGAAACGGGATCTAAGTTTCGAGCTTTCTTT.

The rearrangement joins TRBV28 to TRBJ2-7, with TRBD1 matching 7 bases. CDR1 is MDHEN, CDR2 SYDVKM, per germline. Losses at the gene ends were 11 bases for V and 2 bases for J; bases not matched to a gene: 12. The CDR3 runs to 14 residues. The CDR3 here is CAGSIRDRPYEQYF. In nucleotides, the CDR3 is TGTGCCGGATCGATCCGGGACAGACCCTACGAGCAGTACTTC.

The rearrangement joins TRBV6-5 to TRBJ2-7; TRBD1 matches 11 bases. The germline gives CDR1 MNHEY, CDR2 SVGAGI. Unmatched junction bases numbered 6, after V lost 6 bases and J lost 2 bases. The CDR3 runs 15 residues. CDR3 protein: CASRRRDRGTYEQYF. CDR3 sequence (DNA): TGTGCCAGCAGGAGACGGGACAGGGGGACCTACGAGCAGTACTTC.

This rearrangement joins TRBV19 to TRBJ1-5, with D possibly being TRBD1 (5 bases). Trimming shortened V by 0 bases and J by 4 bases, and 7 bases separated the two germline ends. The germline gives CDR1 LNHDA, CDR2 SQIVND (reference sequence). The CDR3 totals 14 residues. The CDR3 coding sequence is TGTGCCAGTAGTATAGATCGGGGGAATCAGCCCCAGCATTTT. It is translated as CASSIDRGNQPQHF.

J is TRBJ1-5 and V is TRBV10-3; 8 bases line up with TRBD1. CDR3 length equals 16 residues. The trim removed 0 bases at V and 1 base at J, leaving 2 bases unmatched. Germline V gene data show CDR1 as ENHRY and CDR2 as SYGVKD. The CDR3 here is CAISESTGASNQPQHF. As DNA, the CDR3 is TGTGCCATCAGTGAGTCGACAGGGGCGAGCAATCAGCCCCAGCATTTT.

The V and J genes are TRBV18 and TRBJ2-1, with TRBD1 matching over 9 bases. The germline gives CDR1 KGHSH, CDR2 LQKENI. This CDR3 has 14 residues. The junction had 9 bases not matched to a gene; V was cut back by 8 bases and J by 7 bases. The CDR3 reads CASTDRGTHNEQFF. The CDR3 nucleotides read TGTGCCAGCACGGACAGGGGAACCCATAATGAGCAGTTCTTC.

This chain uses TRBV6-5 with TRBJ1-2; possible D gene TRBD1, 6 bases. V lost 0 bases and J lost 4, with 15 bases in between. Germline CDR1 is MNHEY and CDR2 is SVGAGI. This CDR3 contains 16 residues. CDR3 protein: CASSYSGQPPPYGYTF. The DNA for the CDR3 is TGTGCCAGCAGTTACTCGGGACAACCGCCCCCCTATGGCTACACCTTC.

The chain combines TRBV19 with TRBJ1-1; D not certain. Per germline, CDR1 LNHDA and CDR2 SQIVND (reference sequence). V was clipped by 4 bases and J by 0 bases, with 9 bases between them. The CDR3 covers 14 residues. The DNA for the CDR3 is TGTGCCAGTAGTAAGGCAGGCTTGAACACTGAAGCTTTCTTT. This translates into CASSKAGLNTEAFF.

The chain is built from TRBV9 and TRBJ1-2; D is ambiguous. CDR3 size: 14 residues. Between the trimmed V and J ends, which lost 2 bases and 4 bases, there was a span of 12 bases. In germline, CDR1 is SGDLS, CDR2 YYNGEE. The CDR3 sequence is CASSVTGNSYGYTF. The CDR3 nucleotides read TGTGCCAGCAGCGTTACCGGGAACAGCTATGGCTACACCTTC.

The CDR3 is CASSQGIGLGNTEAFF. CDR3 nucleotide sequence: TGTGCCAGCAGCCAAGGGATCGGGTTAGGGAACACTGAAGCTTTCTTT. The chain employs TRBV4-2 and TRBJ1-1; D gene uncertain. Germline V gene data show CDR1 as LGHNA and CDR2 as YNFKEQ. Trimming removed 1 base at V and 1 base at J, with 13 bases between. The CDR3 has 16 residues.

The rearrangement joins TRBV13 to TRBJ1-3; D is perhaps TRBD1 (5 bases). This CDR3 is 16 amino acids long. Germline-derived CDR1 and CDR2 are PRHDT and FYEKMQ (reference sequence). Trimming shortened V by 5 bases and J by 0 bases, and 14 bases separated the two germline ends. DNA of the CDR3: TGTGCCAGCAGCCGAGGGACTGTCGGCTCTGGAAACACCATATATTTT. It translates to CASSRGTVGSGNTIYF.

The gene calls are TRBV13 and TRBJ1-1, with D possibly being TRBD1 (5 bases). Germline lookup yields CDR1 PRHDT and CDR2 FYEKMQ (reference sequence). V was clipped by 8 bases and J by 0 bases, with 16 bases between them. CDR3 length: 15 amino acids. Here the CDR3 DNA reads TGTGCCAGCTCGGGGGGGTCCAGCATGAACACTGAAGCTTTCTTT. This sequence encodes CASSGGSSMNTEAFF.

The gene calls are TRBV27 and TRBJ1-5; TRBD1 agrees at 7 bases. V shed 4 bases and J 7 bases; nucleotides not matched to a gene: 7. Germline V gives CDR1 MNHEY, CDR2 SMNVEV (reference sequence). The CDR3 length is 14 residues. The CDR3 nucleotides read TGTGCCAGCAGTTCGACAGGGTCCCGGCAGCCCCAGCATTTT. Translated: CASSSTGSRQPQHF.

The chain links TRBV6-1 to TRBJ1-5, with 9 bases fitting TRBD1. The V gene's germline CDR1 is MNHNS and CDR2 SASEGT. V lost 1 base to trimming and J lost 0 bases; unmatched junction nucleotides: 13. The CDR3 sequence is 20 residues long. The CDR3, as DNA: TGTGCCAGCAGTGAAGTAATTTCGGGACAGGGATACTATAGCAATCAGCCCCAGCATTTT. Amino acid sequence: CASSEVISGQGYYSNQPQHF.

The chain uses TRBV18 and TRBJ1-5, with D perhaps matching TRBD1 (6 bases). CDR1 KGHSH and CDR2 LQKENI come from the germline V gene. This CDR3 comprises 16 residues. V dropped 0 bases and J dropped 2 bases, with 11 bases sitting between them. CDR3 in amino acids: CASSPPHRQGNQPQHF. CDR3 coding DNA: TGTGCCAGCTCACCACCTCACAGACAGGGCAATCAGCCCCAGCATTTT.

Only a few counts were recorded for this clone. J is TRBJ2-7 and V is TRBV15, with 13 bases fitting TRBD2. The CDR3 has 16 residues. Germline CDR1 LNHNV, CDR2 YYDKDF (reference sequence). Unmatched junction bases numbered 9, after V lost 5 bases and J lost 5 bases. CDR3 protein: CATSLLAGGLVNEQYF. CDR3 nucleotide sequence: TGTGCCACCAGCTTACTAGCGGGAGGGCTGGTGAACGAGCAGTACTTC.

Notes on this clone: Other DNA sequences from this sample encode an identical CDR3 as well. The chain uses TRBV28 and TRBJ1-1; TRBD1 agrees at 7 bases. The germline V gene has CDR1 MDHEN and CDR2 SYDVKM. Trimming took 2 bases from V and 3 from J; bases not matched to a gene: 3. The CDR3 spans 14 residues. This CDR3 is CASSLGQGDTEAFF. CDR3 sequence (DNA): TGTGCCAGCAGTTTAGGTCAGGGGGACACTGAAGCTTTCTTT.

The chain uses TRBV18 and TRBJ2-3; 10 bases are a match to TRBD2. Germline assignment: CDR1 KGHSH and CDR2 LQKENI. Trimming took 3 bases from V and 0 from J; bases not matched to a gene: 6. This CDR3 comprises 17 residues. The DNA of the CDR3 is TGTGCCAGCTCACCCAGAACGACTAGCGGGAGCACAGATACGCAGTATTTT. Its translation is CASSPRTTSGSTDTQYF.

J is TRBJ2-4 and V is TRBV5-4; D not resolved. Germline assignment: CDR1 SGHNT and CDR2 YYREEE (reference sequence). Trimming shortened V by 2 bases and J by 2 bases, and 8 bases separated the two germline ends. This CDR3 is built from 14 residues. The CDR3 is CASSFESSKNIQYF. The CDR3 nucleotides are TGTGCCAGCAGCTTTGAGAGTTCCAAAAACATTCAGTACTTC.

The gene calls are TRBV5-6 and TRBJ1-1, with unresolved D. CDR3 length equals 14 residues. From germline, CDR1 is SGHDT and CDR2 YYEEEE. The ends were cut back, 2 bases at V and 5 bases at J, with 13 bases in the middle. CDR3 protein: CASSFPGSGTEAFF. The DNA of the CDR3 is TGTGCCAGCAGCTTTCCGGGATCTGGGACTGAAGCTTTCTTT.

The chain combines TRBV2 with TRBJ2-7; 9 bases align to TRBD2. J gave up 0 bases and V 3 bases, and 15 bases lay outside the gene matches. From germline, CDR1 is SNHLY and CDR2 FYNNEI. The CDR3 totals 19 residues. CDR3 residues: CASSDPGGLGLASSYEQYF. CDR3 DNA sequence: TGTGCCAGCAGTGACCCTGGCGGATTGGGACTAGCCTCCTCCTACGAGCAGTACTTC. Based on the CDR3 plus reference TRBV2 and TRBJ2-7, the full variable domain is EPEVTQTPSHQVTQMGQEVILRCVPISNHLYFYWYRQILGQKVEFLVSFYNNEISEKSEIFDDQFSVERPDGSNFTLKIRSTKLEDSAMYFCASSDPGGLGLASSYEQYFGPGTRLTVT.

The J gene is TRBJ2-7, the V gene TRBV28, with D hard to call. Trimming removed 4 bases at V and 3 bases at J, with 4 bases between. The CDR3 sequence is 11 residues long. The germline gives CDR1 MDHEN, CDR2 SYDVKM. In nucleotides, the CDR3 is TGTGCCAGCAGTTCATTCTACGAGCAGTACTTC. Encoded protein: CASSSFYEQYF.

This chain links TRBV28 with TRBJ2-1; 11 bases match TRBD2. The V segment lost 4 bases and the J segment 1 base; nucleotides outside the gene matches: 3. CDR1 is MDHEN and CDR2 is SYDVKM in the germline V gene. The CDR3 has 16 amino acids. The CDR3, as DNA: TGTGCCAGCAGTTCCATAGCGGGAGGGTCCTACAATGAGCAGTTCTTC. Translating gives CASSSIAGGSYNEQFF. The complete variable domain, with remaining parts taken from reference TRBV28 and TRBJ2-1, reads DVKVTQSSRYLVKRTGEKVFLECVQDMDHENMFWYRQDPGLGLRLIYFSYDVKMKEKGDIPEGYSVSREKKERFSLILESASTNQTSMYLCASSSIAGGSYNEQFFGPGTRLTVL.

This sequence joins TRBV13 and TRBJ2-1, with 7 bases that match TRBD2. The trim removed 4 bases at V and 3 bases at J, leaving 12 bases unmatched. This CDR3 is 17 amino acids long. Germline V lookup: CDR1 PRHDT, CDR2 FYEKMQ (reference sequence). Written as DNA, the CDR3 is TGTGCCAGCAGCTCCCTTCTCGGGAGGACCAACTACAATGAGCAGTTCTTC. Its translation is CASSSLLGRTNYNEQFF.

This clone came up once. The chain is built from TRBV11-2 and TRBJ2-1; weak D call: TRBD2 (5 bases). Trimming took off 5 bases at V and 1 base at J, with 15 bases between the two ends. Germline V gene data show CDR1 as SGHAT and CDR2 as FQNNGV. The CDR3 covers 16 residues. The chain's CDR3 is CASSLDTSGSYNEQFF. Written as DNA, the CDR3 is TGTGCCAGCAGCCTCGACACTAGTGGGTCCTACAATGAGCAGTTCTTC.

This clone was counted between two and nine times. The chain carries TRBV2 and TRBJ2-2; 7 bases align to TRBD1. In germline, CDR1 is SNHLY, CDR2 FYNNEI. Trimming cost V 7 bases and J 2 bases; bases outside gene matches: 4. This CDR3 comprises 14 residues. DNA for the CDR3: TGTGCCAGCAAGGGACAGCCCAACACCGGGGAGCTGTTTTTT. This gives the protein CASKGQPNTGELFF.

The rearrangement uses TRBV3-1 (or the pseudogene TRBV3-2) and TRBJ1-2, with 7 bases lining up with TRBD1. This CDR3 is built from 15 residues. J gave up 3 bases and V 3 bases, and 7 bases lay outside the gene matches. Germline CDR1 LGHDT, CDR2 YNNKEL (reference sequence). The CDR3 DNA reads as TGTGCCAGCAGCCAGGTCACCGGGACAGACTATGGCTACACCTTC. It translates to CASSQVTGTDYGYTF.

The rearrangement links TRBV10-3 to TRBJ1-5; maybe TRBD1 (6 bases). There are 15 residues in the CDR3. Trimming took 1 base from V and 1 from J, leaving 8 bases between them. Germline V gives CDR1 ENHRY, CDR2 SYGVKD. In DNA form, the CDR3 reads TGTGCCATCAGTGAGTGGGGACAAAGCAATCAGCCCCAGCATTTT. Encoded protein: CAISEWGQSNQPQHF.

The V gene is TRBV5-4, the J gene TRBJ1-1; 9 positions match TRBD1. The germline CDR1 and CDR2 sequences are SGHNT and YYREEE (reference sequence). This CDR3 region has 15 residues. J was trimmed by 3 bases and V by 4 bases; bases with no gene match: 7. The chain's CDR3 is CASSPPGQGYTEAFF. As DNA, the CDR3 is TGTGCCAGCAGCCCTCCGGGACAGGGATACACTGAAGCTTTCTTT.